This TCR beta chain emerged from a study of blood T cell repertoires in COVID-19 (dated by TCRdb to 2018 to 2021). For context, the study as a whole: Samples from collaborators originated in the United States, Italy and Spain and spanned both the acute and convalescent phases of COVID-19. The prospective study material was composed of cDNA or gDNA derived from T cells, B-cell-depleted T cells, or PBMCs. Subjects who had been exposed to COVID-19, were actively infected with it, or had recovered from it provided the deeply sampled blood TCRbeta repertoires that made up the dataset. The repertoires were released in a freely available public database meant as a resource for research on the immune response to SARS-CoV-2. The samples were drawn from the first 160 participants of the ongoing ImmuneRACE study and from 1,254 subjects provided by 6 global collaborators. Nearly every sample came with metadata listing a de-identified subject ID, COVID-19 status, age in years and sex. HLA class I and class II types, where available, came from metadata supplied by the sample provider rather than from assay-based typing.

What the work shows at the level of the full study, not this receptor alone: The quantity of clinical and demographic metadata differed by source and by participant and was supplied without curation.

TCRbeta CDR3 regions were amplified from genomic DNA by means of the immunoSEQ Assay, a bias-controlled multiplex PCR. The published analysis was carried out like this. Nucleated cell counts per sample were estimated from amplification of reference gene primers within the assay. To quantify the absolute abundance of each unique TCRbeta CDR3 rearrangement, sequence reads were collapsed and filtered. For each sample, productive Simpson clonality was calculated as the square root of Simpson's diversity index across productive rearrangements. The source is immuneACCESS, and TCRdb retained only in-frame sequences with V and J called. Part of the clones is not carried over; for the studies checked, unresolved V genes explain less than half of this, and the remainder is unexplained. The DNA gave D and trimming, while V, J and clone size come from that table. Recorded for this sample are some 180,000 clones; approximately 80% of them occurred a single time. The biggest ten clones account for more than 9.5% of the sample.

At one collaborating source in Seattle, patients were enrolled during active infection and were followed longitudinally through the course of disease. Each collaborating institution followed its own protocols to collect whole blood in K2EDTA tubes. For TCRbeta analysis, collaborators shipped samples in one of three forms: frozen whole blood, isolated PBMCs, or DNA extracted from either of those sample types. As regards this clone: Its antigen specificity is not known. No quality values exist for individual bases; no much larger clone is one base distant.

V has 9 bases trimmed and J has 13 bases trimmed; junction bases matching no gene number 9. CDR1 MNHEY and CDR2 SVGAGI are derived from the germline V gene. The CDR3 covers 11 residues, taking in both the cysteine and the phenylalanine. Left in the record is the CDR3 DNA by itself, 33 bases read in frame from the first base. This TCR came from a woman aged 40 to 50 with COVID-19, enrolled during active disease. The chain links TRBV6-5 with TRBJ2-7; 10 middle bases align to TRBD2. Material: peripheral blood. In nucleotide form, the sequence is TGTGCCAGTATTTCGAGCGGGAGGGCTTACTTC. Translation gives CASISSGRAYF.